One T cell receptor (beta chain) is described in this entry. In this sample, this clone turned up once. Its recognized antigen is unknown. Base qualities were left out, and no much larger clone turns up one base away. This entry is derived from a study of shared clonotypes between healthy human individuals (dated by TCRdb to 2020 to 2022). For the wider study: A couple of women and a few men aged 18 to 49 years were included in the cohort. Between about 0.8 and 9 billion PBMCs per donor were obtained by leukapheresis. For each donor, three plates each were used for CD4 naive and CD4 memory, two plates were used for CD8 naive, and one plate was used for CD8 memory. To estimate repertoire size and how much clonotypes are shared between individuals, the study performed deep sequencing of blood TCR repertoires from 4 to 6 healthy adults. To increase sequencing depth and limit assay-specific biases, TCR repertoire library preparation and sequencing were carried out by different laboratories using diverse techniques.

The CDR3, from cysteine to phenylalanine, totals 16 residues. The sequence is cut down to CDR3 DNA, 48 bases in frame from base 1. V is clipped by 4 bases and J by 8 bases, and the sequence between their germline boundaries is 21 bases long. Per the germline V gene, SNHLY is the CDR1 and FYNNEI is the CDR2. Overall study outcomes, separate from this receptor: Compared with non-shared clonotypes, clonotypes shared by all four sorted-subset donors had higher generation probabilities. Sampling was limited to blood, and TCR repertoires in tissue likely differ from TCR repertoires in blood. Pairwise subsampling indicated that sequencing depth was expected to affect the degree of clonotype sharing among donors. The genetic and exposure-history diversity represented was limited by the small number of donors. Estimated clonotype richness was generally larger for naive than for memory subsets. Incomplete sequencing was indicated by rarefaction of sorted-subset datasets, despite the large sequencing depth. About 5% of naive CD4, around 3.5% of naive CD8, around 2.3% of memory CD4, and around 0.4% of memory CD8 clonotypes were shared across four donors.

CD8 naive samples were obtained by positive selection for CCR7 among CD45RO-negative cells, yielding a CD45RA+CCR7+ population from which TemRA cells were excluded. Donors were healthy HIV-negative adults with no recently reported acute infections or vaccinations. Only Caucasian adults living in Nashville, Tennessee, USA were represented among the donors. After blood collection by leukapheresis, PBMCs were isolated using Ficoll-Histopaque density gradient centrifugation and then cryopreserved in the vapor phase of liquid nitrogen. Analytical flow cytometry was used to check the purity and quantity of each magnetically sorted T cell population. Each sorted fraction had its genomic DNA isolated and then quantified by UV absorbance on a Nanodrop 2000c. Using the deep immunoSEQ assay, multiplex PCR amplified TCR CDR3 regions from genomic DNA. Extracted genomic DNA from each cell subset was spread evenly across all wells of several immunoSEQ 96-well plates, with each plate serving as a replicate. For sorted subsets, each replicate PCR was loaded with 200 to 250 ng genomic DNA, equivalent to 32,000 or so T cell genomes. Purified libraries were measured with a Qubit 3.0 fluorometer, size-checked on a Bioanalyzer 2100, and measured again with the KAPA Library Quantification kit. Every immunoSEQ 96-well plate was sequenced on a separate single-read 150-cycle Illumina NextSeq 550 flow cell. From the authors' description of their analysis: Because the immunoSEQ output held only junctional sequences and lacked quality scores, the filtering could not match the filtering applied to full-length reads. To assign V/J genes and CDR3, sequences were annotated using PyIR, a Python wrapper for IgBLAST v1.9, with IMGT germline references. Reads with weak V/J assignments (E-value above 1e-6), missing CDR3, stop codons, out-of-frame junctions, or ambiguous translated residues were removed. A V3J clonotype was defined by an identical inferred V gene, J gene, and CDR3 amino acid sequence. The percentage overlap between two repertoires was calculated by dividing the number of shared unique clonotypes by the size of the smaller repertoire. Three approaches were used to assess repertoire richness: RTK rarefaction, the Chao1 estimator, and Recon v2.1 estimates of unobserved clonotypes. Generation probabilities for all TCRbeta clonotypes obtained by the gDNA method from a few donors were computed using OLGA. What TCRdb holds here is the immuneACCESS table cut down to in-frame rearrangements. Part of the clones is not present; checked against another copy, under half of the missing clones reflect an unresolved V gene, and the others are unexplained. Clone size and V and J calls were adopted from that table, with D and trimming inferred from the DNA. The sample table holds approximately 650,000 clones, of which 95% to 96% were seen once. The ten largest clones add up to 0.11% of the sample.

The sequence was obtained from a woman in her twenties or thirties in good health. The sequencing input was naive CD8+ T cells sorted from blood. What the cell subset or site label conveys for this sample: CD45RA+CCR7+. The sequence is built from TRBV2 and TRBJ2-1, with the D call tentatively TRBD1 or TRBD2, each fitting 5 bases. The DNA sequence is TGTGCCAGCAGTGCGGGGCCTAGGCTCGGACGGGATGAGCAGTTCTTC. Its protein reads: CASSAGPRLGRDEQFF.